This T cell receptor (beta chain) appears in the sequencing data of a study of human T cells and chemical hapten exposure (dated by TCRdb to about 2021). In the study overall: For sensitization, 2% DPC in acetone was applied to a roughly 2 cm by roughly 2 cm area of upper inner arm skin. Blood for TCR sequencing was provided by twenty-nine alopecia patients at one to four time points (pre-sensitization, 2, 6 and 24 weeks). Weekly therapeutic DPC doses were additionally applied to the scalp of patients throughout the roughly 26-week study period. Peripheral blood TCR repertoire changes were tracked in vivo in alopecia patients during primary and secondary sensitization to the hapten diphenylcyclopropenone (DPC). The mostly female patient cohort included alopecia areata with under or over 50% scalp involvement, alopecia totalis and alopecia universalis. Patient blood was sampled pre-sensitization (week 0) and at 2, 6 and about 24 weeks after DPC sensitization. Libraries were pooled for sequencing, and variation in per-sample TCR yields was attributed mainly to small differences in library volumes within the pool. Patch testing on the upper back used Finn chambers containing 0.01% DPC, with scoring done after 6 days according to International Contact Dermatitis Research Group standards. Overall results and qualifications from the work: After repeated subsampling, the strength of the expansion versus patch-test correlation and the threshold at which it became significant changed. Because every patient had alopecia, a presumed autoimmune disease, the patients' immune response might differ from that of healthy individuals. Significantly more large CDR3 similarity clusters were formed by expanded TCRs than by pre-sensitization or healthy control sets, consistent with antigen-driven responses. No change with DPC sensitization was found in the number of TCRs above 1 in 1000 frequency, and no evidence of global repertoire structure alterations was found. Patch test score correlated positively with the number of PT1 expanded TCRs, reaching significance at thresholds 8, 16 and 32 but not at 4.

In its sample, this clonotype was seen many times. Its antigen is still unknown. No much larger clone exists at a distance of one base, and base qualities are not known. The time point label here, explained by the study, means: patch test 3, about 24 weeks after DPC sensitization. This specimen's treatment or condition label, interpreted: therapeutic diphenylcyclopropenone sensitization with weekly scalp DPC. At each patch-test visit, blood was drawn before the patch test was applied. Eligible patients were aged 18 to 70, diagnosed with alopecia, deemed suitable for DPC therapy, and excluded if pregnant. Unfractionated whole blood was collected in Tempus Blood RNA tubes, and total RNA was extracted from that blood. The library was produced with RACE. Sequencing took place on a NextSeq 500. Library preparation attached unique molecular identifiers to individual cDNA molecules for quantitative, reproducible TCR counting. Each blood RNA sample was used to sequence both TCR alpha and TCR beta chains. Processing in the source paper ran as follows. The median number of TCRs per sample was some 100,000, ranging from roughly 23,224 to 690,600. V, J and CDR3 annotation of the TCR reads was performed with the Decombinator software suite. To make PS versus PT1 abundance plots, every sample was subsampled to the same number of TCRs (28,000). TCRs were defined as expanded if absent before sensitization and observed at least eight times at the 2-week time point. TCRdb trimmed the raw reads at Q25, called clones with MiXCR and kept productive beta chains. Rows with a matching CDR3 protein are joined into one entry that keeps the most common DNA and genes. TCRdb's processing, not the study's, gives the V and J calls here. This sample gives about 90,000 distinct CDR3 sequences in total; roughly a tenth of them show up just once. Clones ranked in the top ten supply around 1.1% of the sample.

V is shortened by 0 bases, J by 4 bases, and the region joining them spans 8 bases. From the cysteine through the phenylalanine, the CDR3 covers 14 amino acids. Here the CDR3 DNA is all that survives: 42 bases in frame from base 1. Looking up the germline V gene yields CDR1 SGHAT and CDR2 FQNNGV. Here the sequenced sample was whole blood, taken in connection with sensitization to the hapten diphenylcyclopropenone (DPC). The sequence was collected from a woman under 40 with alopecia areata. Some clones in this sample may be carry-over from other donors' samples. This chain joins TRBV11-2 to TRBJ2-3, with the D gene not confidently named. The nucleotides are TGTGCCAGCAGCTTAGATCTCCGTGCAGATACGCAGTATTTT. This encodes CASSLDLRADTQYF.